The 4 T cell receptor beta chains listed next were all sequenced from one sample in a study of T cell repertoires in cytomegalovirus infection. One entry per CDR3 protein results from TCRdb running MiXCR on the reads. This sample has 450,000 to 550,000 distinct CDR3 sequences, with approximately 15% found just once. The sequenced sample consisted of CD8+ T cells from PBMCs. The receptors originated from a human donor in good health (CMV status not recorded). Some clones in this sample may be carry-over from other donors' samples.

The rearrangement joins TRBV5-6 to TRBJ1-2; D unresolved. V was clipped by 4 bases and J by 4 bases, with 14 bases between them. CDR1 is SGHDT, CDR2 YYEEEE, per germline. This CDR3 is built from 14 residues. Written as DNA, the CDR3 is TGTGCCAGCAGCCCCGCCCGGGGAGCCTATGGCTACACCTTC. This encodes CASSPARGAYGYTF.

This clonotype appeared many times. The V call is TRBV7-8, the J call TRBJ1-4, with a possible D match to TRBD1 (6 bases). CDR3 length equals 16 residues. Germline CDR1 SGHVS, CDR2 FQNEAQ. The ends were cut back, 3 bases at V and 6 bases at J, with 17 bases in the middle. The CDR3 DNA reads TGTGCCAGCAGCTTCATAGCTTCCGGGGGCCATGAAAAACTGTTTTTT. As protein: CASSFIASGGHEKLFF.

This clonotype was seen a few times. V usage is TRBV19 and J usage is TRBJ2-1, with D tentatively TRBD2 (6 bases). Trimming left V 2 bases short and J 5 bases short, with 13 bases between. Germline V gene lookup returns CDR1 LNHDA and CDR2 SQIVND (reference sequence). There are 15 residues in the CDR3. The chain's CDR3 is CASSISGAGDNEQFF. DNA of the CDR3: TGTGCCAGTAGTATATCGGGAGCTGGGGACAATGAGCAGTTCTTC.

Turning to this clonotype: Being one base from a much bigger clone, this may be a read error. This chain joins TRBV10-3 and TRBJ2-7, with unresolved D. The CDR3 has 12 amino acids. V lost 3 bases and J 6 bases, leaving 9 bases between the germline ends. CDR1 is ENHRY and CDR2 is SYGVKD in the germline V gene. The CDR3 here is CAISDETCEQYF. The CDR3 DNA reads TGTGCCATCAGTGACGAAACCTGCGAGCAGTACTTC.